Shown below are 3 T cell receptor beta chains from a single sample sequenced in a study of cytomegalovirus exposure and HLA in healthy donors. The PCR contained 60 Vbeta and 13 Jbeta primers. Assay: immunoSEQ multiplex PCR; the TCRdb copy retains only in-frame clones and omits some. Here the sample spans roughly 180,000 clones, approximately 78% being singletons. Material: PBMCs. The receptors stem from a woman under 30 in good health and CMV-seronegative.

The genes are TRBV18 and TRBJ2-3, with TRBD2 matching 7 bases. V lost 2 bases and J lost 11; bases outside the gene matches: 16. Germline loops: CDR1 KGHSH, CDR2 LQKENI. The CDR3 consists of 16 residues. The CDR3 loop is CASSPARSGNLPRQYF. CDR3 nucleotides: TGTGCCAGCTCACCAGCCAGGAGCGGGAACCTTCCCAGGCAGTATTTT.

The J gene is TRBJ1-5, the V gene TRBV12-1; TRBD1 was called by the table and not checked on the DNA. TRBV12-1 corresponds to a pseudogene. The CDR3 has 18 residues. The CDR3 protein is CASSFGGTVVHCNQPQHF. CDR3 nucleotides: TGTGCCAGCAGCTTCGGCGGGACAGTCGTACACTGCAATCAGCCCCAGCATTTT.

This clone was seen just once. V usage is TRBV11-3 and J usage is TRBJ2-3; 7 bases are a match to TRBD1. J lost 1 base, V lost 1 base, and 2 bases had no gene match. The CDR3 contains 15 residues. CDR1 is SGHNT and CDR2 is YENEEA in the germline V gene. The CDR3 here is CASSLGGTGTDTQYF. CDR3 DNA: TGTGCCAGCAGCTTAGGGGGGACAGGCACAGATACGCAGTATTTT.